This is a list of T cell receptor beta chains from one sample in a study of T cells in Graves' hyperthyroidism and ophthalmopathy. TCRdb reprocessed the multiplex PCR reads via MiXCR and lists one record per CDR3 protein. The table shows 750,000 to 900,000 distinct CDR3 sequences, with more than 30% occurring only once. Sequences were obtained from blood. The origin of the receptors is a man in his late teens or twenties with Graves' hyperthyroidism. Both conserved end residues are part of each CDR3. D genes are given only for firm matches. Clone size appears in some rows only: once, few, many, or a class for an expanded clone.

CSVEEGERGYTF	TGCAGCGTTGAAGAAGGGGAACGTGGCTACACCTTC	NA	once	TRBV29-1	TRBJ1-2
CATSRDMRGREQYF	TGTGCCACCAGCAGAGATATGAGGGGTCGCGAGCAGTACTTC	NA	few	TRBV15	TRBJ2-7
CSARDVGQGVAFEDGYTF	TGCAGTGCTAGAGATGTAGGACAGGGAGTGGCGTTTGAAGATGGCTACACCTTC	TRBD1	few	TRBV20-1	TRBJ1-2
CASSKTDTYTEAFF	TGTGCCAGTAGTAAAACAGATACGTACACTGAAGCTTTCTTT	NA	many	TRBV19	TRBJ1-1
CASRGEQGNGNQPQHF	TGTGCCAGCAGGGGGGAGCAGGGGAACGGCAATCAGCCCCAGCATTTT	NA	NA	TRBV2	TRBJ1-5
CSGRDTGELFF	TGCAGCGGCAGGGACACCGGGGAGCTGTTTTTT	NA	many	TRBV29-1	TRBJ2-2
CASTTRTIAGGPETQYF	TGTGCCAGCACCACCAGGACTATAGCGGGAGGGCCAGAGACCCAGTACTTC	TRBD2	NA	TRBV7-9	TRBJ2-5
CASSFTAAGELFF	TGTGCCAGCAGTTTCACGGCTGCCGGGGAGCTGTTTTTT	NA	few	TRBV12-3/TRBV12-4	TRBJ2-2
CASSVEGGVVSAGLGEQYF	TGTGCCAGCAGCGTAGAAGGTGGGGTAGTTAGCGCGGGCTTGGGCGAGCAGTACTTC	NA	few	TRBV9	TRBJ2-7
CASSMSYSNQPQHF	TGTGCCAGTAGTATGTCCTATAGCAATCAGCCCCAGCATTTT	NA	many	TRBV19	TRBJ1-5
CATSDRQGPGELFF	TGTGCCACCAGCGACCGACAGGGACCCGGGGAGCTGTTTTTT	TRBD1	many	TRBV15	TRBJ2-2